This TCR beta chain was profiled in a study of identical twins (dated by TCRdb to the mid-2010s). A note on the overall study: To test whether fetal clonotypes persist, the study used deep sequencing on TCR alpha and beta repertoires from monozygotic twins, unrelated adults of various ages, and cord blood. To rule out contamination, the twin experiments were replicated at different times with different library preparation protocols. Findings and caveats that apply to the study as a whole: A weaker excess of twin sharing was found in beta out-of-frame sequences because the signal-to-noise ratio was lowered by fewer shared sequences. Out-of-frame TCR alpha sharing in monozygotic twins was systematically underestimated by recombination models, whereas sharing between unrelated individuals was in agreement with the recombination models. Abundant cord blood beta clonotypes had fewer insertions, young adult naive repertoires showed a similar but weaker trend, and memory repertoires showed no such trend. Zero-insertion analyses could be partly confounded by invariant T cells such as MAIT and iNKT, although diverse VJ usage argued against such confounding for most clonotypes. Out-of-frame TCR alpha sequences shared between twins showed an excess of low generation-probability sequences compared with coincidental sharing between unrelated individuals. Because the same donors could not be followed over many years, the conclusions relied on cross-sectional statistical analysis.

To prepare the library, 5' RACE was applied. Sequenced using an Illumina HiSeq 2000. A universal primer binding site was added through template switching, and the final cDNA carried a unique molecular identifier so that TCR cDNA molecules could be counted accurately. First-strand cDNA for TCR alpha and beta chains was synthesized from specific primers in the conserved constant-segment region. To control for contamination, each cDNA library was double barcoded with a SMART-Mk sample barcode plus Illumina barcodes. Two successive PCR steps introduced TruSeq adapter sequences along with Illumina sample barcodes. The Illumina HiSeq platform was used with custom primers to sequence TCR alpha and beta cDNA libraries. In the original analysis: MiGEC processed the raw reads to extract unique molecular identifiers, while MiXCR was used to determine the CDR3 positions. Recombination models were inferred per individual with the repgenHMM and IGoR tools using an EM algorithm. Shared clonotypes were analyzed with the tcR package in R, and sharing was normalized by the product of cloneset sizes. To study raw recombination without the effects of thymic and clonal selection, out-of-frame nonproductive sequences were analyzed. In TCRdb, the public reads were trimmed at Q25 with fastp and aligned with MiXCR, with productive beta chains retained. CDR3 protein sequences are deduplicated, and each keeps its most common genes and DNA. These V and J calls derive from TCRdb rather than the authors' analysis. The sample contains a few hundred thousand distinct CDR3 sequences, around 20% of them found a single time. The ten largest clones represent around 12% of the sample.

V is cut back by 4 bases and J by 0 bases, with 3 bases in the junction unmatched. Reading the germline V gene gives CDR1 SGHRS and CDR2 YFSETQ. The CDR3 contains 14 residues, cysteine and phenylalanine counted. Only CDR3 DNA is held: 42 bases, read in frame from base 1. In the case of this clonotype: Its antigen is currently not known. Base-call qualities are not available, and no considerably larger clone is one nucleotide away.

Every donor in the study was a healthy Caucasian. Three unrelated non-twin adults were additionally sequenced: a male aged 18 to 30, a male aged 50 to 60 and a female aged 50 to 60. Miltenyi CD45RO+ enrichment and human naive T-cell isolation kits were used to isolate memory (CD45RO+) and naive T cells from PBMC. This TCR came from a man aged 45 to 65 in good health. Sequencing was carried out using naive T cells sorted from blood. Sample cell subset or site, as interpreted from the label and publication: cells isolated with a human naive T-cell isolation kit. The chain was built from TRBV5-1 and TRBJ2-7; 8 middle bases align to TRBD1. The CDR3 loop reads CASSPGQASYEQYF. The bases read TGCGCCAGCAGCCCGGGACAGGCCTCCTACGAGCAGTACTTC.